This TCR beta chain is from a study of cytomegalovirus exposure and HLA in healthy donors. Assay: immunoSEQ multiplex PCR; the TCRdb copy retains only in-frame clones and omits some. Counted here are about 65,000 clones, about 91% occurring once; the ten biggest clones make up 1.3%. In regard to this clone: The antigen is unknown.

Germline CDR1 PRHDT, CDR2 FYEKMQ (reference sequence). This CDR3 is 15 amino acids long. J was trimmed by 1 base and V by 5 bases; bases with no gene match: 5. Findings and limits, study-wide: The classifier was said to identify cytomegalovirus status with high specificity and sensitivity.

The receptor comes from a woman aged 18-35 years in good health and CMV-seronegative. The rearrangement links TRBV13 to TRBJ1-3; TRBD1 agrees at 7 bases. The sample comprised PBMCs. The CDR3 reads CASSHRGFSGNTIYF. The CDR3 DNA is TGTGCCAGCAGCCACAGGGGATTTTCTGGAAACACCATATATTTT.